The sequence of this T cell receptor beta chain was determined in a study of spatial heterogeneity in lung cancer. Overall study: A consistent excess of beta-chain over alpha-chain sequences was detected. Each unique TCR and UMI combination was seen more than ten times on average in raw reads. Regarding the study as a whole: Expanded tumor TCRs that were ubiquitous appeared in blood more at resection than follow-up.

As to time point: sample taken at primary tumor resection. Without sorting, whole RNA was sequenced from tumor, nontumor lung or frozen PBMC. A total of over 70 untreated early-stage non-small cell lung cancer patients served as donors. TCRdb reanalysed the 5' RACE reads using MiXCR and keeps one entry per CDR3 protein. This table has approximately 44,000 distinct CDR3 sequences, roughly an eighth appearing once. Germline assignment: CDR1 SNHLY and CDR2 FYNNEI. This CDR3 has 14 residues. V lost 5 bases and J lost 6; bases outside the gene matches: 5. This clonotype came up a few times. The antigen is unknown.

The receptor comes from a male donor with early-stage non-small cell lung cancer. The chain couples TRBV2 to TRBJ2-1; TRBD1 aligns across 9 bases. Material: PBMCs, obtained at surgery. DNA for the CDR3: TGTGCCAGCAGTCGGGACAGGGTGCCCAATGAGCAGTTCTTC. As protein: CASSRDRVPNEQFF. Looking up the rest from reference TRBV2 and TRBJ2-1 gives the full variable domain: EPEVTQTPSHQVTQMGQEVILRCVPISNHLYFYWYRQILGQKVEFLVSFYNNEISEKSEIFDDQFSVERPDGSNFTLKIRSTKLEDSAMYFCASSRDRVPNEQFFGPGTRLTVL.